The rows below give T cell receptor beta chains drawn from one sample of a study of prognosis after radiotherapy for stage I lung cancer. One entry per CDR3 protein, called by TCRdb with MiXCR from the multiplex PCR reads. The sample includes more than 25,000 distinct CDR3 sequences, under 35% seen only once; the top ten take roughly a third. Here the sequenced sample was PBMCs, taken before or after stereotactic body radiation therapy (not recorded which). These receptors came from a donor at least 50 years old with non-small cell lung cancer. Both conserved end residues are part of each CDR3. A D gene is named only where the DNA matches it firmly. The size field is filled for only some rows; it gives once, few, many or a size class.

clone_size: .; j_call: TRBJ1-1; v_call: TRBV6-1; d_call: .; cdr3_aa: CASSEARSTEAFF; cdr3_nt: TGTGCCAGCAGTGAAGCACGGTCCACTGAAGCTTTCTTT
clone_size: once; j_call: TRBJ1-4; v_call: TRBV5-1; d_call: .; cdr3_aa: CASSLGTSGIEKLFF; cdr3_nt: TGCGCCAGCAGCTTGGGCACTTCAGGGATTGAAAAACTGTTTTTT
clone_size: many; j_call: TRBJ2-3; v_call: TRBV11-1; d_call: TRBD2; cdr3_aa: CASTGEREGLDDTQYF; cdr3_nt: TGTGCCAGCACCGGGGAGCGGGAGGGCCTGGATGATACGCAGTATTTT
clone_size: many; j_call: TRBJ2-5; v_call: TRBV7-9; d_call: .; cdr3_aa: CASSSNTGTSQYF; cdr3_nt: TGTGCCAGCAGTTCAAATACAGGGACTTCCCAGTACTTC
clone_size: .; j_call: TRBJ2-7; v_call: TRBV6-2/TRBV6-3; d_call: TRBD2; cdr3_aa: CASSPGLAGENEQYF; cdr3_nt: TGTGCCAGCAGCCCCGGACTAGCGGGAGAAAACGAACAGTACTTC
clone_size: .; j_call: TRBJ2-2; v_call: TRBV7-2; d_call: .; cdr3_aa: CASIPRSLGNTGELFF; cdr3_nt: TGTGCCAGCATTCCCCGATCGCTAGGTAACACCGGGGAGCTGTTTTTT
clone_size: many; j_call: TRBJ2-7; v_call: TRBV28; d_call: .; cdr3_aa: CASSNSLEYEQYF; cdr3_nt: TGTGCCAGCAGTAACAGCCTAGAATACGAGCAGTACTTC
clone_size: once; j_call: TRBJ2-7; v_call: TRBV28; d_call: .; cdr3_aa: CASTLPSLVPEQYF; cdr3_nt: TGCGCCAGCACTTTACCCTCCTTGGTCCCCGAGCAGTACTTC
clone_size: many; j_call: TRBJ1-5; v_call: TRBV5-4; d_call: .; cdr3_aa: CASSLGGGSGANQPQHF; cdr3_nt: TGTGCCAGCAGCTTAGGGGGAGGAAGCGGGGCAAATCAGCCCCAGCATTTT
clone_size: .; j_call: TRBJ2-7; v_call: TRBV7-2; d_call: .; cdr3_aa: CASSLGQFEQYF; cdr3_nt: TGTGCCAGCAGCTTAGGACAGTTCGAGCAGTACTTC
clone_size: many; j_call: TRBJ2-1; v_call: TRBV20-1; d_call: TRBD2; cdr3_aa: CSARTTSDNEQFF; cdr3_nt: TGCAGTGCTAGGACCACTAGCGACAATGAGCAGTTCTTC
clone_size: .; j_call: TRBJ1-5; v_call: TRBV20-1; d_call: TRBD1; cdr3_aa: CSAGLFTGGDQPQHF; cdr3_nt: TGCAGTGCTGGCCTCTTTACAGGGGGCGATCAGCCCCAGCATTTT
clone_size: many; j_call: TRBJ2-5; v_call: TRBV28; d_call: .; cdr3_aa: CASSIFGETQYF; cdr3_nt: TGTGCCAGCAGTATCTTCGGGGAGACCCAGTACTTC
clone_size: .; j_call: TRBJ2-3; v_call: TRBV27; d_call: .; cdr3_aa: CASSLVLVDTQYF; cdr3_nt: TGTGCCAGCAGTTTAGTGTTAGTGGATACGCAGTATTTT
clone_size: many; j_call: TRBJ2-3; v_call: TRBV29-1; d_call: TRBD2; cdr3_aa: CSVVRGTSGSGDTQYF; cdr3_nt: TGCAGCGTTGTGCGCGGGACTAGCGGGAGCGGAGATACGCAGTATTTT